This TCR beta chain was recorded in a study of CD8 T cells in ankylosing spondylitis. Overall study findings and caveats: According to the report, clones linked to the disease were significantly enriched in matched synovial fluid samples taken from ankylosing spondylitis patients.

Generation of TCR beta libraries employed quantitative 5'-RACE incorporating molecular barcodes. Via MiXCR, TCRdb re-called the 5' RACE reads, giving one row per CDR3 protein. This table holds 300,000 to 350,000 distinct CDR3 sequences, less than 25% found once. This CDR3 is built from 12 residues. Germline trimming cut 6 bases from V and 9 bases from J; bases unmatched to any gene: 5. CDR1 and CDR2 from the germline V gene are KGHSH and LQKENI. Concerning this clonotype itself: Its matching antigen is unknown.

The source of this sequence is a female donor with ankylosing spondylitis or in good health (not recorded which). The sample comprised blood, either unsorted or a sorted T cell fraction (not recorded which). The rearrangement joins TRBV18 to TRBJ2-1; 7 bases are shared with TRBD2. This CDR3 is CASSGGSGEQFF. As DNA, the CDR3 is TGTGCCAGCTCTGGCGGGAGCGGTGAGCAGTTCTTC.